The 11 T cell receptor beta chains reported below all come from one sample, sequenced in a study of T cells in Graves' hyperthyroidism and ophthalmopathy. RNA transcripts yielded amplified TCR beta CDR3 regions. HTBI primers drove first-round RT-PCR of the TCR CDR3. TCRdb used MiXCR to reprocess the multiplex PCR reads, holding one entry per CDR3 protein. The sample shows 650,000 to 800,000 distinct CDR3 sequences, about 45% of them seen only once. The sequencing sample was made of peripheral blood or thyroid tissue (not recorded which). The receptors were gathered from an adult man with Graves' disease, either hyperthyroidism or ophthalmopathy (not recorded which).

At least ten counts were recorded for this clonotype. This chain connects TRBV7-8 to TRBJ2-7, with 9 bases aligning to TRBD2. The CDR3 spans 15 residues. Germline CDR1 SGHVS, CDR2 FQNEAQ. The V and J ends lost 4 bases and 1 base, in that order; junction bases with no gene match: 5. The CDR3 loop reads CASSSVAGESYEQYF. The CDR3 DNA follows: TGTGCCAGCAGCTCCGTAGCGGGAGAGTCCTACGAGCAGTACTTC.

The chain joins TRBV2 to TRBJ1-6, with D possibly being TRBD1 (5 bases). Germline CDR1 SNHLY, CDR2 FYNNEI. V dropped 3 bases and J dropped 5 bases, with 17 bases sitting between them. The CDR3 sequence is 17 residues long. CDR3 region: CASSDPPVTVNNSPLHF. CDR3 DNA: TGTGCCAGCAGTGACCCCCCCGTGACAGTGAATAATTCACCCCTCCACTTT.

This clonotype showed up many times. The chain employs TRBV24-1 and TRBJ1-5; D not certain. This CDR3 is 16 amino acids long. Looked up from germline, CDR1 is KGHDR and CDR2 is SFDVKD. Trimming cost V 3 bases and J 0 bases, with 11 bases left between them. CDR3 sequence reads: CATSDGRTGSNQPQHF. The CDR3 DNA follows: TGTGCCACCAGTGATGGCCGGACGGGTAGCAATCAGCCCCAGCATTTT.

V is TRBV10-3 and J is TRBJ1-1, with 7 bases fitting TRBD1. The trim removed 4 bases at V and 0 bases at J, leaving 8 bases unmatched. CDR1 and CDR2 from the germline V gene are ENHRY and SYGVKD. CDR3 length equals 16 residues. The CDR3 sequence is CAISARDGTVNTEAFF. CDR3 bases: TGTGCCATCAGTGCTAGAGACGGGACAGTGAACACTGAAGCTTTCTTT.

On this clonotype itself: A much larger clonotype is one base distant, so this may be a read error. This chain links TRBV20-1 with TRBJ1-2, with no clear D. This CDR3 contains 15 residues. The V gene lost 5 bases and the J gene lost 6 bases, with 22 bases spanning the gap. Germline values: CDR1 DFQATT, CDR2 SNEGSKA (reference sequence). The CDR3 sequence: CSAASSRQRADGYTF. CDR3 bases: TGCAGTGCTGCCTCAAGCAGGCAACGCGCCGATGGCTACACCTTC.

This clonotype was recorded at least ten times. The chain carries TRBV29-1 and TRBJ1-2, with D perhaps matching TRBD1 (5 bases). CDR3 size: 12 residues. V shed 2 bases and J shed 7 bases, with 11 bases lying between them. Germline loops: CDR1 SQVTM, CDR2 ANQGSEA. The CDR3 sequence: CSVERGSRGYTF. The CDR3 nucleotides read TGCAGCGTTGAACGGGGGAGCCGTGGCTACACCTTC.

This chain connects TRBV24-1 to TRBJ2-7; D remains ambiguous. Germline loops: CDR1 KGHDR, CDR2 SFDVKD. Trimming cost V 6 bases and J 3 bases, with 8 bases left between them. The CDR3 has 12 amino acids. Written as DNA, the CDR3 is TGTGCCACCAGTCCAGACCACTACGAGCAGTACTTC. This encodes CATSPDHYEQYF.

This clonotype was recorded only once. The chain combines TRBV25-1 with TRBJ1-3, with TRBD1 as a possible D gene (6 bases). Per germline, CDR1 MGHDK and CDR2 SYGVNS. The V and J ends lost 8 bases and 4 bases respectively, with 15 bases between them. The CDR3 contains 14 residues. The CDR3 DNA is TGTGCCAGCGTCGCCGGGACACAGGGAAACACCATATATTTT. Translation gives CASVAGTQGNTIYF.

The table lists this clonotype with many counts. J is TRBJ2-2 and V is TRBV15, with 11 bases identical to TRBD2. V trimming: 3 bases; J trimming: 5 bases; junction bases outside the gene matches: 5. Germline loops: CDR1 LNHNV, CDR2 YYDKDF (reference sequence). The CDR3 runs 16 residues. Written as DNA, the CDR3 is TGTGCCACCAGCAGGCCTGTAGCGGGGGGGACCGGGGAGCTGTTTTTT. Its translation: CATSRPVAGGTGELFF.

The CDR3 DNA follows: TGTGCCAGTAGGAGGACAGGGGGCTCGACTGAAGCTTTCTTT. Its protein is CASRRTGGSTEAFF. V usage is TRBV19 and J usage is TRBJ1-1; 11 bases fit TRBD1. This CDR3 contains 14 residues. Per the germline V gene, CDR1 is LNHDA and CDR2 is SQIVND (reference sequence). V shed 6 bases and J 5 bases; nucleotides not matched to a gene: 5.

The chain carries TRBV19 and TRBJ1-5; TRBD1 aligns across 8 bases. The trim removed 5 bases at V and 3 bases at J, leaving 6 bases unmatched. Germline V gene data show CDR1 as LNHDA and CDR2 as SQIVND (reference sequence). The CDR3 covers 15 residues. The CDR3 sequence: CASSLTGANNQPQHF. The DNA for the CDR3 is TGTGCCAGTAGTCTGACAGGGGCGAACAATCAGCCCCAGCATTTT.